This T cell receptor beta chain comes out of a study of Ad26.COV2.S vaccination and SARS-CoV-2 variants. Study context: Trial arm assignment for the donor was COV1001 Ad26.COV2.S.

Using immunoSEQ multiplex PCR, the repertoire was profiled, and TCRdb retains in-frame clones only, with some absent. The table includes roughly 350,000 clones, 85% to 90% detected once. Indicated treatment: roughly 20 received Ad26.COV2.S at low or high dose, single or two shots; about 5 received placebo; per-sample allocation not given. Samples were taken on day 63 after the first vaccine or placebo injection. With regard to this clone: Its antigen is undetermined.

This CDR3 is built from 14 residues. Trimming at V came to 5 bases and at J to 4 bases, leaving 3 bases not matched to a gene. CDR1 KGHDR and CDR2 SFDVKD come from the germline V gene. Overall study results and limits: Responses of spike-specific T cells (both CD8+ and CD4+) reportedly showed substantial breadth after vaccination.

Sequenced material: peripheral blood, taken in a trial of Ad26.COV2.S vaccine versus placebo. The chain uses TRBV24-1 and TRBJ2-1; 8 nucleotides line up with TRBD2. This TCR derives from a person between 18 and 65 years old who received the Ad26.COV2.S COVID-19 vaccine or a placebo. The CDR3 DNA sequence: TGTGCCACCAGTGGGAGCGGGAGATACAATGAGCAGTTCTTC. This sequence encodes CATSGSGRYNEQFF.